Below, 19 T cell receptor beta chains from the same sample are listed, as sequenced in a study of blood T cell repertoires in COVID-19 (dated by TCRdb to between 2020 and 2021). The library was produced with the immunoSEQ multiplex PCR assay. TCRdb stores this immuneACCESS table with in-frame sequences only. Part of the clones is absent; in the studies checked, under half of the shortfall reflects unresolved V genes, and no reason is known for the rest. The sample has approximately 200,000 clones on record, around 85% of them singletons. The ten largest clones take up roughly a sixth of the sample. Sequenced sample: PBMCs or T cells enriched from blood (not recorded which). The source is a man aged 40-49 years who had recovered from COVID-19.

Points on this clone: Different DNA sequences within this sample yield the same CDR3. The V call is TRBV9, the J call TRBJ2-2, with D uncertain. Germline V gene lookup returns CDR1 SGDLS and CDR2 YYNGEE. Trimming pared 0 bases from V and 8 bases from J, leaving 5 bases between. The CDR3 has 12 amino acids. In nucleotides, the CDR3 is TGTGCCAGCAGCGTAGCGACAGGGGAGCTGTTTTTT. Protein: CASSVATGELFF.

This clone was counted a single time. This sequence joins TRBV5-5 and TRBJ2-7; 7 nucleotides line up with TRBD1. With 0 bases clipped from V and 0 bases from J, the junction kept 9 bases outside the gene matches. Germline CDR1 and CDR2: SGHKS and YYEKEE (reference sequence). The CDR3 is 17 residues long. The CDR3 protein is CASSLGHRGLRSYEQYF. CDR3 coding DNA: TGTGCCAGCAGCTTGGGTCACAGGGGCCTCCGCTCCTACGAGCAGTACTTC.

The V and J genes are TRBV5-6 and TRBJ1-3; D is ambiguous. The CDR3 has 12 residues. Between the trimmed V and J ends, which lost 2 bases and 7 bases, there was a span of 7 bases. The germline V gene has CDR1 SGHDT and CDR2 YYEEEE. In nucleotides, the CDR3 is TGTGCCAGCAGCTTAGGCGGCAACACCATATATTTT. This gives the protein CASSLGGNTIYF.

The chain carries TRBV10-2 and TRBJ2-3, with 7 positions matching TRBD2. V shed 5 bases and J 0 bases; nucleotides not matched to a gene: 8. The V gene's germline CDR1 is WSHSY and CDR2 SAAADI. The CDR3 contains 16 residues. CDR3 nucleotide sequence: TGCGCCAGCAGTTGGTTTAGCGGGTTTAGCACAGATACGCAGTATTTT. As protein: CASSWFSGFSTDTQYF.

The V gene is TRBV6-4, the J gene TRBJ1-6; D not certain. V gave up 4 bases and J gave up 10 bases, with 14 bases separating them. In germline, CDR1 is MRHNA, CDR2 SNTAGT. The CDR3 has 14 amino acids. The chain's CDR3 is CASSATSSVSPLHF. DNA for the CDR3: TGTGCCAGCAGTGCCACTTCCTCCGTGTCACCCCTCCACTTT.

V and J are TRBV6-2 or TRBV6-3 and TRBJ2-1; a possible D gene is TRBD1 (6 bases). The CDR3 is made up of 17 amino acids. With 2 bases removed from V and 6 bases from J, the gap between germline ends came to 20 bases. Per the germline V gene, CDR1 is MNHEY and CDR2 is SVGEGT. CDR3 in DNA: TGTGCCAGCAGTTACAATGTTCAGGGGCCTCGTGGCAATGAGCAGTTCTTC. This encodes CASSYNVQGPRGNEQFF.

This chain joins TRBV3-1 (or the pseudogene TRBV3-2) and TRBJ2-2, with 10 positions matching TRBD2. The V gene's germline CDR1 is LGHDT and CDR2 YNNKEL (reference sequence). The V and J ends lost 4 bases and 5 bases, in that order; junction bases with no gene match: 1. This CDR3 spans 14 amino acids. Here the CDR3 reads CASSRTSGTGELFF. The CDR3 coding sequence is TGTGCCAGCAGCCGGACTAGCGGTACCGGGGAGCTGTTTTTT.

The chain is built from TRBV28 and TRBJ1-6; no definite D call. The CDR3 runs to 14 residues. With 6 bases removed from V and 10 bases from J, the gap between germline ends came to 16 bases. Germline values: CDR1 MDHEN, CDR2 SYDVKM. The CDR3 DNA follows: TGTGCCAGCAGAGAGGACTTTAGGTACTCACCCCTCCACTTT. It codes for CASREDFRYSPLHF.

This sequence joins TRBV28 and TRBJ2-5, with 9 bases lining up with TRBD1. Germline CDR1 reads MDHEN; CDR2 reads SYDVKM. Germline trimming cut 5 bases from V and 12 bases from J; bases unmatched to any gene: 7. This CDR3 is 12 amino acids long. CDR3 residues: CASSPGTGKKYF. The CDR3 coding sequence is TGTGCCAGCAGTCCGGGGACAGGGAAAAAGTACTTC. Drawing the rest from reference TRBV28 and TRBJ2-5, the complete variable domain is DVKVTQSSRYLVKRTGEKVFLECVQDMDHENMFWYRQDPGLGLRLIYFSYDVKMKEKGDIPEGYSVSREKKERFSLILESASTNQTSMYLCASSPGTGKKYFGPGTRLLVL.

The chain links TRBV27 to TRBJ2-1; TRBD2 is a possible D gene (6 bases). Germline CDR1 and CDR2: MNHEY and SMNVEV (reference sequence). The V end was cut by 3 bases, the J end by 1 base, with 7 bases between. The CDR3 has 14 amino acids. The CDR3, as DNA: TGTGCCAGCAGTTTTCGGGGGTCCTACAATGAGCAGTTCTTC. Amino acid sequence: CASSFRGSYNEQFF.

This clone was observed once. V and J are TRBV28 and TRBJ2-3; 14 bases match TRBD2. The CDR3 covers 16 residues. CDR1 MDHEN and CDR2 SYDVKM come from the germline V gene. Unmatched junction bases numbered 5, after V lost 4 bases and J lost 5 bases. This CDR3 reads CASSSPGLAGVDTQYF. The CDR3 nucleotides read TGTGCCAGCAGTTCCCCGGGACTAGCGGGAGTAGATACGCAGTATTTT. The whole variable domain, remainder taken from reference TRBV28 and TRBJ2-3, is DVKVTQSSRYLVKRTGEKVFLECVQDMDHENMFWYRQDPGLGLRLIYFSYDVKMKEKGDIPEGYSVSREKKERFSLILESASTNQTSMYLCASSSPGLAGVDTQYFGPGTRLTVL.

This clone was counted a few times. V and J are TRBV5-1 and TRBJ1-5, with a tentative D call TRBD1 (5 bases). From germline, CDR1 is SGHRS and CDR2 YFSETQ. V lost 5 bases, J lost 1 base, and 13 bases lay in between. This CDR3 contains 15 residues. Here the CDR3 DNA reads TGCGCCAGCAGTCCAACAGGAGCCAGCAATCAGCCCCAGCATTTT. Translation: CASSPTGASNQPQHF. The entire variable domain, with the rest obtained from reference TRBV5-1 and TRBJ1-5, is as follows: KAGVTQTPRYLIKTRGQQVTLSCSPISGHRSVSWYQQTPGQGLQFLFEYFSETQRNKGNFPGRFSGRQFSNSRSEMNVSTLELGDSALYLCASSPTGASNQPQHFGDGTRLSIL.

This sequence joins TRBV2 and TRBJ2-7; D possibly corresponds to TRBD1 (6 bases). Deletions cut 5 bases from V and 4 bases from J, with 9 bases between. Looked up from germline, CDR1 is SNHLY and CDR2 is FYNNEI. The CDR3 covers 12 residues. The CDR3 sequence: CASSIQGYEQYF. The CDR3 DNA follows: TGTGCCAGCAGTATACAGGGATACGAGCAGTACTTC. Full variable domain (outside the CDR3, taken from reference TRBV2 and TRBJ2-7): EPEVTQTPSHQVTQMGQEVILRCVPISNHLYFYWYRQILGQKVEFLVSFYNNEISEKSEIFDDQFSVERPDGSNFTLKIRSTKLEDSAMYFCASSIQGYEQYFGPGTRLTVT.

The CDR3 nucleotides read TGTGCCAGTAGTATATATTGGAGGGGAAGTCAGCCCCAGCATTTT. Its translation is CASSIYWRGSQPQHF. This chain connects TRBV19 to TRBJ1-5, with D maybe TRBD1 (5 bases). V shed 2 bases and J shed 6 bases, with 14 bases lying between them. CDR1 is LNHDA, CDR2 SQIVND, per germline (reference sequence). The CDR3 is 15 residues long.

This chain joins TRBV11-2 and TRBJ2-1; D uncertain. V was shortened by 1 base and J by 8 bases, with 6 bases between the two germline ends. This CDR3 spans 12 amino acids. Germline CDR1 is SGHAT and CDR2 is FQNNGV. The CDR3 DNA is TGTGCCAGCAGCTTAGTTCATTATGAGCAGTTCTTC. It translates to CASSLVHYEQFF.

This clone was recorded many times. The same CDR3 can be traced to other DNA sequences in this sample. The rearrangement links TRBV12-3 or TRBV12-4 to TRBJ2-3, with D tentatively TRBD2 (5 bases). With 5 bases removed from V and 5 bases from J, the gap between germline ends came to 8 bases. The CDR3 spans 12 residues. For the CDR3, the DNA is TGTGCCAGCAGTCGTGGAGGAGATACGCAGTATTTT. Amino acid sequence: CASSRGGDTQYF.

A note on this clone: The junction shows a germline mismatch at one end, possibly a read error. The J gene is TRBJ2-1, the V gene TRBV2, with 13 bases matching TRBD2. This CDR3 is built from 15 residues. CDR1 and CDR2 (germline): SNHLY, FYNNEI. As DNA, the CDR3 is TGTGCCAGCAGGGAAGGACTAGCGGGAGTCGATGAGCAGTTCTTC. It specifies CASREGLAGVDEQFF.

V and J are TRBV2 and TRBJ1-1; D gene uncertain. From germline, CDR1 is SNHLY and CDR2 FYNNEI. The V end lost 4 bases, the J end lost 5 bases, and 5 bases lay between the germline ends. The CDR3 length is 11 residues. The CDR3 spells CASSVRTEAFF. CDR3 bases: TGTGCCAGCAGTGTCAGGACTGAAGCTTTCTTT.

The chain couples TRBV2 to TRBJ2-5; no reliable D call. CDR3 length equals 12 residues. Germline CDR1 and CDR2: SNHLY and FYNNEI. Between the trimmed V and J ends, which lost 4 bases and 5 bases, there was a span of 8 bases. The CDR3 region is CASSGGLETQYF. The CDR3 region has the DNA TGTGCCAGCAGTGGCGGTTTGGAGACCCAGTACTTC.